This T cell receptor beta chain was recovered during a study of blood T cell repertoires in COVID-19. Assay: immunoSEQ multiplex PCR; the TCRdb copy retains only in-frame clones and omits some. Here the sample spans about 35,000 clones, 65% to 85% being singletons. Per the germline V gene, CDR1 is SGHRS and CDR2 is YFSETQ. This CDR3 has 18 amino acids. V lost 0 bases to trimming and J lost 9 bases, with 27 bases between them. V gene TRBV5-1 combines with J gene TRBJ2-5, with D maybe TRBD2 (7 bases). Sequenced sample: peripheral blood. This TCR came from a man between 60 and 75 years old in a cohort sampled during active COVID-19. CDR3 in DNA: TGCGCCAGCAGCTTGGTGGGAGGGGCGAGAACAGGGATTCAGTCCCAGTACTTC. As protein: CASSLVGGARTGIQSQYF.